This T cell receptor (beta chain) stems from a study of CDR3 diversity in severe acne. V gave up 5 bases and J gave up 9 bases; unmatched junction bases: 9. CDR1 is SGHTA, CDR2 FQGTGA, per germline. This CDR3 contains 15 residues. Each CDR3 protein is one row after TCRdb ran MiXCR on the PCR reads. Of about 86,000 distinct CDR3 sequences listed, over 40% are singletons. This chain joins TRBV7-3 and TRBJ2-7; 14 nucleotides line up with TRBD2. What was sequenced was blood. This TCR was recovered from a male donor in good health, without acne. CDR3 sequence reads: CASSPTPGLAGAQYF. DNA of the CDR3: TGTGCCAGCAGCCCAACTCCGGGACTAGCGGGGGCGCAGTACTTC.